A single T cell receptor beta chain is shown here with its context. This sample is part of a study of blood T cell repertoires in COVID-19. Germline V CDR1 and CDR2: SQVTM, ANQGSEA. The CDR3 length is 17 residues. V lost 4 bases, J lost 0 bases, and 20 bases lay in between. The data were produced by immunoSEQ multiplex PCR, yet TCRdb's version contains in-frame clones alone and is incomplete. The data show 35,000 to 50,000 clones, around four fifths seen once. The specimen sequenced was peripheral blood. The chain couples TRBV29-1 to TRBJ2-3; D perhaps matches TRBD2 (6 bases). This TCR came from a man aged 50-60 years with active or convalescent COVID-19. CDR3 region: CSVGPRRRDSSTDTQYF. The CDR3 DNA reads as TGCAGCGTTGGACCCAGGCGACGGGACTCTAGCACAGATACGCAGTATTTT.